The next 19 T cell receptor beta chains were all read from a single sample in a study of T cells in Graves' hyperthyroidism and ophthalmopathy. Amplification of TCR beta CDR3 regions used RNA as the template. Primed by the HTBI set, a first-round RT-PCR was run on the TCR CDR3. TCRdb itself ran the multiplex PCR reads through MiXCR, one entry per CDR3 protein. The sample has approximately 320,000 distinct CDR3 sequences; around a sixth are singletons. The sample was blood. These receptors all stem from a young man with Graves' hyperthyroidism.

This clonotype was detected a few times. This chain connects TRBV19 to TRBJ2-1; D uncertain. CDR1 LNHDA and CDR2 SQIVND come from the germline V gene (reference sequence). CDR3 length: 14 amino acids. V was clipped by 3 bases and J by 9 bases, with 15 bases between them. CDR3 DNA: TGTGCCAGTAGTATGGGTTCGGCCGGCGTTGAGCAGTTCTTC. It encodes CASSMGSAGVEQFF. Filled out from reference TRBV19 and TRBJ2-1, the complete variable domain reads DGGITQSPKYLFRKEGQNVTLSCEQNLNHDAMYWYRQDPGQGLRLIYYSQIVNDFQKGDIAEGYSVSREKKESFPLTVTSAQKNPTAFYLCASSMGSAGVEQFFGPGTRLTVL.

The chain combines TRBV28 with TRBJ1-4; D possibly corresponds to TRBD1 (5 bases). V lost 10 bases, J lost 3 bases, and 12 bases lay in between. Germline V lookup: CDR1 MDHEN, CDR2 SYDVKM. This CDR3 has 13 amino acids. CDR3 region: CAIGGGANEKLFF. CDR3 nucleotides: TGTGCCATCGGGGGAGGGGCTAATGAAAAACTGTTTTTT.

This clonotype was counted many times. J is TRBJ2-3 and V is TRBV6-5; weak D call: TRBD2 (5 bases). This CDR3 has 13 amino acids. Germline CDR1 and CDR2: MNHEY and SVGAGI. V dropped 0 bases and J dropped 8 bases, with 9 bases sitting between them. CDR3 region: CASSYSRAGTQYF. CDR3 DNA sequence: TGTGCCAGCAGTTACTCGAGGGCGGGTACGCAGTATTTT.

This chain joins TRBV5-4 and TRBJ1-3; D not certain. The CDR3 extends over 15 amino acids. Germline V gives CDR1 SGHNT, CDR2 YYREEE (reference sequence). Trimming shortened V by 4 bases and J by 0 bases, and 11 bases separated the two germline ends. The chain's CDR3 is CASSPPPGSGNTIYF. The CDR3 DNA reads as TGTGCCAGCAGCCCCCCCCCGGGCTCTGGAAACACCATATATTTT.

This clonotype was detected ten times or more. V gene TRBV20-1 combines with J gene TRBJ2-1; TRBD2 matches at 12 bases. V lost 5 bases to trimming and J lost 4 bases; unmatched junction nucleotides: 9. This CDR3 is built from 16 residues. Germline-derived CDR1 and CDR2 are DFQATT and SNEGSKA (reference sequence). CDR3 bases: TGCAGTGCTGTAGGGGGACTAGCGGGTAGATACAATGAGCAGTTCTTC. Amino acid sequence: CSAVGGLAGRYNEQFF.

This clonotype was seen a few times. The chain combines TRBV5-1 with TRBJ2-1; D remains ambiguous. Looked up from germline, CDR1 is SGHRS and CDR2 is YFSETQ. The CDR3 covers 16 residues. Trimming pared 3 bases from V and 3 bases from J, leaving 16 bases between. The CDR3 loop is CASSSNAATHYNEQFF. CDR3 DNA sequence: TGCGCCAGCAGCTCCAACGCGGCGACCCACTACAATGAGCAGTTCTTC.

This clonotype appeared many times. This rearrangement joins TRBV18 to TRBJ2-1, with D unclear. There are 13 residues in the CDR3. V was pared by 0 bases and J by 7 bases, with 7 bases between. Germline V lookup: CDR1 KGHSH, CDR2 LQKENI. CDR3: CASSPPTRNEQFF. The DNA of the CDR3 is TGTGCCAGCTCACCACCGACGAGGAATGAGCAGTTCTTC.

The rearrangement uses TRBV24-1 and TRBJ2-1; no reliable D call. The CDR3 runs 16 residues. V lost 4 bases, J lost 0 bases, and 12 bases lay in between. Germline V gene sequence: CDR1 KGHDR, CDR2 SFDVKD. CDR3 amino acids: CATSEPGSSSYNEQFF. The CDR3 DNA reads as TGTGCCACCAGTGAGCCAGGCTCTAGCTCCTACAATGAGCAGTTCTTC.

This clonotype was counted many times. The rearrangement joins TRBV7-2 to TRBJ1-3; 8 bases line up with TRBD1. V dropped 5 bases and J dropped 4; count of bases not matched to a gene: 4. The length of the CDR3 is 14 residues. Germline V gene sequence: CDR1 SGHTA, CDR2 FQGNSA. The chain's CDR3 is CASSPQGVGNTIYF. As DNA, the CDR3 is TGTGCCAGCAGCCCACAGGGGGTGGGAAACACCATATATTTT. Based on the CDR3 plus reference TRBV7-2 and TRBJ1-3, the full variable domain is GAGVSQSPSNKVTEKGKDVELRCDPISGHTALYWYRQSLGQGLEFLIYFQGNSAPDKSGLPSDRFSAERTGGSVSTLTIQRTQQEDSAVYLCASSPQGVGNTIYFGEGSWLTVV.

This clonotype occurred many times. The chain carries TRBV27 and TRBJ1-5; TRBD1 might be the D (5 bases). The CDR3 has 14 amino acids. V gave up 2 bases and J gave up 4 bases, with 9 bases separating them. Germline CDR1 is MNHEY and CDR2 is SMNVEV (reference sequence). CDR3 in DNA: TGTGCCAGCAGTTTAAGGGCAGGGAATCAGCCCCAGCATTTT. This gives the protein CASSLRAGNQPQHF.

This clonotype showed up many times. The chain uses TRBV12-3 or TRBV12-4 and TRBJ2-1; D unresolved. CDR3 length: 11 amino acids. The V end was cut by 5 bases, the J end by 8 bases, with 7 bases between. The DNA of the CDR3 is TGTGCCAGCAGTCCGGGTGATGAGCAGTTCTTC. It specifies CASSPGDEQFF.

This clonotype was counted at least ten times. J is TRBJ1-2 and V is TRBV28, with D unclear. Germline loops: CDR1 MDHEN, CDR2 SYDVKM. The ends were cut back, 1 base at V and 7 bases at J, with 4 bases in the middle. This CDR3 comprises 11 residues. Written as DNA, the CDR3 is TGTGCCAGCAGTTTATTTGGTGGCTACACCTTC. It translates to CASSLFGGYTF.

In this sample, this clonotype turned up many times. This chain connects TRBV5-1 to TRBJ2-1; 8 positions agree with TRBD2. This CDR3 has 15 amino acids. The V gene's germline CDR1 is SGHRS and CDR2 YFSETQ. V trimming: 0 bases; J trimming: 6 bases; junction bases outside the gene matches: 5. The CDR3 DNA follows: TGCGCCAGCAGCTTGGGGGGCGGGAGGTCCAATGAGCAGTTCTTC. Its translation: CASSLGGGRSNEQFF.

This clonotype was detected ten times or more. The chain links TRBV11-2 to TRBJ2-5; 10 bases map to TRBD2. The length of the CDR3 is 15 residues. Germline lookup yields CDR1 SGHAT and CDR2 FQNNGV. V lost 5 bases and J lost 4; bases outside the gene matches: 7. The CDR3 coding sequence is TGTGCCAGCAGCCCGGCTAGCGGGAGCTCAGAGACCCAGTACTTC. Protein product: CASSPASGSSETQYF.

This clonotype was recorded at least ten times. The V gene is TRBV14, the J gene TRBJ2-7, with D possibly TRBD2 on 6 matching bases. CDR1 is SGHDN, CDR2 FVKESK, per germline. This CDR3 spans 15 amino acids. V lost 0 bases and J lost 6, with 15 bases in between. DNA for the CDR3: TGTGCCAGCAGCCAAGAGGGAGGTAGCGTCTTCGAGCAGTACTTC. Translation: CASSQEGGSVFEQYF. Full variable domain (rest looked up from reference TRBV14 and TRBJ2-7): EAGVTQFPSHSVIEKGQTVTLRCDPISGHDNLYWYRRVMGKEIKFLLHFVKESKQDESGMPNNRFLAERTGGTYSTLKVQPAELEDSGVYFCASSQEGGSVFEQYFGPGTRLTVT.

The V and J genes are TRBV7-9 and TRBJ2-3, with D perhaps matching TRBD1 or TRBD2 (6 bases each). CDR1 is SEHNR, CDR2 FQNEAQ, per germline (reference sequence). V shed 9 bases and J shed 0 bases, with 22 bases lying between them. The CDR3 length is 17 residues. The CDR3, as DNA: TGTGCCAGTCACTTAGAAATCCTAGGGGGGAGCACAGATACGCAGTATTTT. Amino acids: CASHLEILGGSTDTQYF.

This clonotype was recorded many times. The chain is built from TRBV11-2 and TRBJ2-7; 9 bases agree with TRBD1. Germline V lookup: CDR1 SGHAT, CDR2 FQNNGV. CDR3 length equals 16 residues. V trimming: 3 bases; J trimming: 7 bases; junction bases outside the gene matches: 13. The CDR3 bases are TGTGCCAGCAGCTTGATCGGGACAGGGTTTCTGGCTGAGCAGTACTTC. Its protein is CASSLIGTGFLAEQYF.

The V and J genes are TRBV29-1 and TRBJ1-3, with D tentatively TRBD1 (5 bases). V gave up 6 bases and J gave up 2 bases, with 11 bases separating them. Looked up from germline, CDR1 is SQVTM and CDR2 is ANQGSEA. This CDR3 is 13 amino acids long. The CDR3 spells CSVGVLAGNTIYF. The CDR3 nucleotides are TGCAGCGTGGGGGTTTTGGCTGGAAACACCATATATTTT.

CDR3 coding DNA: TGTGCCAGCAGCTTAACGGGGAATGAAAAACTGTTTTTT. Its translation is CASSLTGNEKLFF. The V call is TRBV7-9, the J call TRBJ1-4, with D unresolved. The V gene lost 2 bases and the J gene lost 5 bases, with 6 bases spanning the gap. The length of the CDR3 is 13 residues. The germline gives CDR1 SEHNR, CDR2 FQNEAQ (reference sequence).